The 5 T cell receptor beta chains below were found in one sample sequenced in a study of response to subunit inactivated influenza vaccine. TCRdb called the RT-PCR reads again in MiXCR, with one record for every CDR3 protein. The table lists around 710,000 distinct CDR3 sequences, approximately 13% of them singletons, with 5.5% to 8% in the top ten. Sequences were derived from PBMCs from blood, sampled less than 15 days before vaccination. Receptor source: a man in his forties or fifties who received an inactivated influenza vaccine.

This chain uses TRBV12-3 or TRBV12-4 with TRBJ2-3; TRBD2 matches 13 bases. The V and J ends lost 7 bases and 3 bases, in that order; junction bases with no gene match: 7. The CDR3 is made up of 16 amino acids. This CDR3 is CASTKLAGGPTDTQYF. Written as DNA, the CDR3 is TGTGCCAGCACCAAACTAGCGGGGGGGCCTACAGATACGCAGTATTTT.

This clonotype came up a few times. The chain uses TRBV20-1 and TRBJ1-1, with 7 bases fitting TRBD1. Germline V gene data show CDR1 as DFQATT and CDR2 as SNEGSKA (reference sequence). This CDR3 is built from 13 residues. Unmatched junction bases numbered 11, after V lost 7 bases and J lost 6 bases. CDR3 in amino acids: CSGLWTGLSEAFF. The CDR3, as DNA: TGCAGTGGACTATGGACAGGTTTATCTGAAGCTTTCTTT.

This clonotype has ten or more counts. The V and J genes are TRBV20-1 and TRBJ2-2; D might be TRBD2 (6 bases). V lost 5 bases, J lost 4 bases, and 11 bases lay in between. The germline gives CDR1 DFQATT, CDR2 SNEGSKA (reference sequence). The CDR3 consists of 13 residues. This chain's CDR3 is CSAPGSPTGELFF. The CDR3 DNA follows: TGCAGTGCTCCCGGGAGCCCCACCGGGGAGCTGTTTTTT.

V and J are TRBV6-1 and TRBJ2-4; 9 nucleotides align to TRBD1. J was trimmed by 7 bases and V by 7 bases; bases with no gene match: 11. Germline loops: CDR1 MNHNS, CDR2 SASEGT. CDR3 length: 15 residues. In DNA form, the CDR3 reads TGTGCCAGCACTACTACGGGACAGGGTTGGAACATTCAGTACTTC. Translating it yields CASTTTGQGWNIQYF.

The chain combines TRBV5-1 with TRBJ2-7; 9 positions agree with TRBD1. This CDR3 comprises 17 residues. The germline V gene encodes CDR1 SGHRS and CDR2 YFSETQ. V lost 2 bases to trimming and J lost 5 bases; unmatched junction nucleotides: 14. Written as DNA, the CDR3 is TGCGCCAGCAGCTTTGTCGGAGGGCCGGGACAGGGAAACGAGCAGTACTTC. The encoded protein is CASSFVGGPGQGNEQYF.